This T cell receptor (beta chain) is drawn from a study of T cells expressing NK-cell markers. TCRdb reprocessed the 5' RACE reads and stores each CDR3 protein as one record, lacking DNA. Recorded here are hundreds of thousands of distinct CDR3 sequences; the top ten clones represent more than 3.5%. The CDR3 covers 15 residues. In germline, CDR1 is LNHNV, CDR2 YYDKDF (reference sequence). This chain links TRBV15 with TRBJ1-5. This clonotype was obtained from a woman aged 18-69 years in good health. Sequencing input: blood T cells: a sorted CD56 or NKG2C T cell subset, CD4+ or CD8+ T cells, or bulk PBMC T cells (not recorded which). CDR3 sequence reads: CATSPTGGRVQPQHF.